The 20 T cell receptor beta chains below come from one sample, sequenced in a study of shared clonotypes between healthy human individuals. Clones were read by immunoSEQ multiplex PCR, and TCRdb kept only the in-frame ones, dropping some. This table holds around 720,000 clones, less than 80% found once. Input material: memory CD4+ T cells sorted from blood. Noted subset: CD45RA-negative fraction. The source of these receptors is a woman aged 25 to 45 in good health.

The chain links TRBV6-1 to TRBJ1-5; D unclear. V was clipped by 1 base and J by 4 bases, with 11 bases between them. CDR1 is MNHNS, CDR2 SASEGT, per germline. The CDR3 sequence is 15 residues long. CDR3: CASSEGIQNNQPQHF. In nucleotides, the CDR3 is TGTGCCAGCAGTGAAGGTATCCAGAATAATCAGCCCCAGCATTTT.

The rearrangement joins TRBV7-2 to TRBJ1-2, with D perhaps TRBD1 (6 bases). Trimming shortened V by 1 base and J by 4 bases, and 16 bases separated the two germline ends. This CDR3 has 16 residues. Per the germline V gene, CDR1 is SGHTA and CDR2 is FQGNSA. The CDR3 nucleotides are TGTGCCAGCAGCTTAGGGGTAGGAACAGGGAGCTATGGCTACACCTTC. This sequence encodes CASSLGVGTGSYGYTF. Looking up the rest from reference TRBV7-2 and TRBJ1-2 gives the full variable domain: GAGVSQSPSNKVTEKGKDVELRCDPISGHTALYWYRQSLGQGLEFLIYFQGNSAPDKSGLPSDRFSAERTGGSVSTLTIQRTQQEDSAVYLCASSLGVGTGSYGYTFGSGTRLTVV.

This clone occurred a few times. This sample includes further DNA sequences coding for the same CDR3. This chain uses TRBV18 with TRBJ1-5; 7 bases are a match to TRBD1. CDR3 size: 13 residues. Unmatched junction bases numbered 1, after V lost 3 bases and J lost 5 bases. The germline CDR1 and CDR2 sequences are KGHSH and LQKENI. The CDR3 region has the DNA TGTGCCAGCTCACCCACAGGGGATCAGCCCCAGCATTTT. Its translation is CASSPTGDQPQHF.

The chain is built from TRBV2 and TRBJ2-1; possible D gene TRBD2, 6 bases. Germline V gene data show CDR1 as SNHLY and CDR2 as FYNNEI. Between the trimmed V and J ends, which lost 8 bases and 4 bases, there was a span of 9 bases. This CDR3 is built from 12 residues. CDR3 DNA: TGTGCCAGCGGGACTCCTTACAATGAGCAGTTCTTC. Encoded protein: CASGTPYNEQFF.

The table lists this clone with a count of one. The CDR3 reads CASSPGLPSSGANVLTF. DNA for the CDR3: TGTGCCAGCTCACCGGGACTTCCAAGCTCTGGGGCCAACGTCCTGACTTTC. The rearrangement uses TRBV18 and TRBJ2-6; D is perhaps TRBD2 (6 bases). The germline CDR1 and CDR2 sequences are KGHSH and LQKENI. The CDR3 runs 17 residues. Deletions cut 3 bases from V and 0 bases from J, with 12 bases between.

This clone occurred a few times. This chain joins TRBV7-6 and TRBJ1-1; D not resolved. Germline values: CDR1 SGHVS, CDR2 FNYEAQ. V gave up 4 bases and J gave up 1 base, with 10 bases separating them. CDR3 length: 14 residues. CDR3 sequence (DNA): TGTGCCAGCAGCTCTGGTTTACGGAACACTGAAGCTTTCTTT. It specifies CASSSGLRNTEAFF.

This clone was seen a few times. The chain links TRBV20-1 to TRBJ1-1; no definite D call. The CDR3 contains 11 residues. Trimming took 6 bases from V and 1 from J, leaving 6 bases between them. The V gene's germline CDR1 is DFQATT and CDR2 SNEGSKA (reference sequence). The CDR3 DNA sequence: TGCAGTGCCCCAGGGAACACTGAAGCTTTCTTT. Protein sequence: CSAPGNTEAFF.

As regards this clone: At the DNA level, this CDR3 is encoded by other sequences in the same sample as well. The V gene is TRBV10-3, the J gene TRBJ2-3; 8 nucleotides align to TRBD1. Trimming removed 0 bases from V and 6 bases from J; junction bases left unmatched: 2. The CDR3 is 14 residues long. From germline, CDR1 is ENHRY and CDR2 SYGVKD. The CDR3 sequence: CAISESDRGDTQYF. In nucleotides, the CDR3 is TGTGCCATCAGTGAGTCTGACAGGGGCGATACGCAGTATTTT.

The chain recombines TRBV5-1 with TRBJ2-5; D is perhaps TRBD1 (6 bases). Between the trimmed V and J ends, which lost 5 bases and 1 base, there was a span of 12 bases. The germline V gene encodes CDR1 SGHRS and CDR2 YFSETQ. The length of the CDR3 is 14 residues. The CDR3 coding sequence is TGCGCCAGCAGTAACCCCAGGGGCCAAGAGACCCAGTACTTC. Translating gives CASSNPRGQETQYF.

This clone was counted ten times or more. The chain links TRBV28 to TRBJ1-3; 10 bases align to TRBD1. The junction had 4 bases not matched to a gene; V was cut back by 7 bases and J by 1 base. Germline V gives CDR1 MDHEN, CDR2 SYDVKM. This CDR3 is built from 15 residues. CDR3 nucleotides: TGTGCCAGCAACCGACAGGGGGCTTCTGGAAACACCATATATTTT. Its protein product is CASNRQGASGNTIYF.

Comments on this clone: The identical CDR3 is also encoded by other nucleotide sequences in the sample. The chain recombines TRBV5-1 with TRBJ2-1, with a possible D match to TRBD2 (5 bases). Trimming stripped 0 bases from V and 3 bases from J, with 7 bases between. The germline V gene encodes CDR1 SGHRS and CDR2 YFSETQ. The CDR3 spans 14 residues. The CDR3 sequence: CASSLAGSYNEQFF. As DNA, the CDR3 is TGCGCCAGCAGCTTGGCGGGAAGCTACAATGAGCAGTTCTTC.

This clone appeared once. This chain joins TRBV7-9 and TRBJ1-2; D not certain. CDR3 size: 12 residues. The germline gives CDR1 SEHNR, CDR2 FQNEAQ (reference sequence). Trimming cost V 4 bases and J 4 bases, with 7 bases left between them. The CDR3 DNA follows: TGTGCCAGCAGCTCGAACCCCTATGGCTACACCTTC. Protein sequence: CASSSNPYGYTF.

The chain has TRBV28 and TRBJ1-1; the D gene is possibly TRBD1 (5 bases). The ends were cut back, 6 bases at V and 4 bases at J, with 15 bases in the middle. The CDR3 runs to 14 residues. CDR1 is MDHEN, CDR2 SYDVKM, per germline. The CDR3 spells CASRERGDGTEAFF. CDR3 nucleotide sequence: TGTGCCAGCAGGGAACGGGGGGACGGCACTGAAGCTTTCTTT.

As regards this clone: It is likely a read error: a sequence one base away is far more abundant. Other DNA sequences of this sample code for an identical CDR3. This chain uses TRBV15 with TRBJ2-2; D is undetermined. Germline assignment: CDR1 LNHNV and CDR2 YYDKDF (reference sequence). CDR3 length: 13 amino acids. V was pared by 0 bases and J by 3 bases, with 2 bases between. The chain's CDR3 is CATSREYTGELFF. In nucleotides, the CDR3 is TGTGCCACCAGCAGAGAATACACCGGGGAGCTGTTTTTT. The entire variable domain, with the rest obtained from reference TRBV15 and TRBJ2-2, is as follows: DAMVIQNPRYQVTQFGKPVTLSCSQTLNHNVMYWYQQKSSQAPKLLFHYYDKDFNNEADTPDNFQSRRPNTSFCFLDIRSPGLGDTAMYLCATSREYTGELFFGEGSRLTVL.

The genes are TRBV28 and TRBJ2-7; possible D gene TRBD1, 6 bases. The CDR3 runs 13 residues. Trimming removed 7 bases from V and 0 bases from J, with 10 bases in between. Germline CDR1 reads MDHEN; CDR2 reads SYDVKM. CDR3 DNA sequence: TGTGCCAGCACCGGGACACCCTCCTACGAGCAGTACTTC. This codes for CASTGTPSYEQYF.

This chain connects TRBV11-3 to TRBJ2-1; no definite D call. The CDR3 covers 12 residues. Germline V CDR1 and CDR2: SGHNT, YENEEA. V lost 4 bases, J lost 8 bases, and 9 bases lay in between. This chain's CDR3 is CASSSREDEQFF. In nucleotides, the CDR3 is TGTGCCAGCAGCTCGCGAGAGGATGAGCAGTTCTTC.

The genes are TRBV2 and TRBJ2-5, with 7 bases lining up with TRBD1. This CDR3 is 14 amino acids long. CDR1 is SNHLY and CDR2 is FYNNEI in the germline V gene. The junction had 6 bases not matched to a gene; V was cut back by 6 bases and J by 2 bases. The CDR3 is CASRRTGYQETQYF. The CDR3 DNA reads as TGTGCCAGCAGGAGGACAGGTTATCAAGAGACCCAGTACTTC.

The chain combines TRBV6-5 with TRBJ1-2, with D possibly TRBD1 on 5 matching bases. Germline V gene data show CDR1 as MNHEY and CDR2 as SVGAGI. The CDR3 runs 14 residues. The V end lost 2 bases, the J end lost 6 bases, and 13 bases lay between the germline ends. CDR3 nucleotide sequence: TGTGCCAGCAGTTACGACGCAGGGCGTAATGGCTACACCTTC. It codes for CASSYDAGRNGYTF.

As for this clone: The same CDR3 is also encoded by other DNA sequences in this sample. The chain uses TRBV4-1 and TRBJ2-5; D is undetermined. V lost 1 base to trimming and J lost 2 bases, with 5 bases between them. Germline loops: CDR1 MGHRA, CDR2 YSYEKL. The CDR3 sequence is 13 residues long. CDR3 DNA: TGCGCCAGCAGCCAAGGCAGGCAAGAGACCCAGTACTTC. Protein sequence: CASSQGRQETQYF.

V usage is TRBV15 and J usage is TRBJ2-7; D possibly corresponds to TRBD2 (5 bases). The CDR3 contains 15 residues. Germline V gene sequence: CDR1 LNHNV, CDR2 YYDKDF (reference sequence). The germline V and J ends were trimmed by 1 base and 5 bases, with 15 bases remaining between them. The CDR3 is CATSRGSLDLNEQYF. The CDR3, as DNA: TGTGCCACCAGCAGAGGATCACTAGACCTTAACGAGCAGTACTTC.